These 29 T cell receptor beta chains were sequenced from one sample in a study of cytotoxic CD8 clonotypes in ibrutinib-treated CLL. The table came from immunoSEQ multiplex PCR; TCRdb's copy has only in-frame clones and leaves some out. The sample consists of about 140,000 clones, 75% to 85% of them appearing once. The source material was PBMCs, sampled after 36 months of ibrutinib treatment. The receptors here all came from a human donor with chronic lymphocytic leukemia.

The chain combines TRBV5-1 with TRBJ2-5; the D is unclear. Germline V gene data show CDR1 as SGHRS and CDR2 as YFSETQ. This CDR3 has 13 residues. Trimming shortened V by 9 bases and J by 7 bases, and 19 bases separated the two germline ends. DNA for the CDR3: TGCGCCACCTCCGGACCGTCAATAGGGACCCAGTACTTC. Translation gives CATSGPSIGTQYF.

V and J are TRBV19 and TRBJ1-2, with D uncertain. V shed 3 bases and J shed 3 bases, with 14 bases lying between them. Germline CDR1 and CDR2: LNHDA and SQIVND (reference sequence). The CDR3 totals 15 residues. The CDR3, as DNA: TGTGCCAGTAGTATTGCAAGTTGGGTTGACTATGGCTACACCTTC. It encodes CASSIASWVDYGYTF. The complete variable domain, with remaining parts taken from reference TRBV19 and TRBJ1-2, reads DGGITQSPKYLFRKEGQNVTLSCEQNLNHDAMYWYRQDPGQGLRLIYYSQIVNDFQKGDIAEGYSVSREKKESFPLTVTSAQKNPTAFYLCASSIASWVDYGYTFGSGTRLTVV.

This rearrangement joins TRBV6-5 to TRBJ1-1; D not resolved. The CDR3 extends over 13 amino acids. Trimming left V 7 bases short and J 4 bases short, with 13 bases between. CDR1 and CDR2 from the germline V gene are MNHEY and SVGAGI. This CDR3 reads CASNQDGFTEAFF. The CDR3 DNA reads as TGTGCCAGCAACCAGGACGGGTTCACTGAAGCTTTCTTT.

V and J are TRBV7-8 and TRBJ1-2; 12 bases align to TRBD1. Unmatched junction bases numbered 7, after V lost 5 bases and J lost 0 bases. CDR3 size: 17 residues. Germline V gene sequence: CDR1 SGHVS, CDR2 FQNEAQ. CDR3 nucleotides: TGTGCCAGCAGCCCGGGGACAGGGGGCGCCCCTAACTATGGCTACACCTTC. Translating gives CASSPGTGGAPNYGYTF.

This chain links TRBV30 with TRBJ1-1; 8 nucleotides align to TRBD1. Unmatched junction bases numbered 9, after V lost 3 bases and J lost 9 bases. Germline assignment: CDR1 GTSNPN and CDR2 SVGIG (reference sequence). The CDR3 sequence is 13 residues long. CDR3 coding DNA: TGTGCCTGGAGCGCAGGGGGCGTTGAAAAAGCTTTCTTT. Its translation is CAWSAGGVEKAFF.

The chain is built from TRBV27 and TRBJ1-2, with D possibly being TRBD1 (6 bases). V lost 5 bases and J lost 4, with 17 bases in between. This CDR3 comprises 15 residues. Per the germline V gene, CDR1 is MNHEY and CDR2 is SMNVEV (reference sequence). DNA of the CDR3: TGTGCCAGCAGTCCTTCCTCAGGGGCAGTCTATGGCTACACCTTC. Protein product: CASSPSSGAVYGYTF.

The V gene is TRBV5-4, the J gene TRBJ1-4, with a weak D call TRBD1 (5 bases). Trimming removed 5 bases at V and 8 bases at J, with 19 bases between. The CDR3 spans 15 residues. The V gene's germline CDR1 is SGHNT and CDR2 YYREEE (reference sequence). In DNA form, the CDR3 reads TGTGCCAGCAGAGACGAGGGGTACGGAGAAGAAAAACTGTTTTTT. This codes for CASRDEGYGEEKLFF.

The table lists this clone with a count of one. The genes are TRBV2 and TRBJ2-1; 13 bases align to TRBD2. The CDR3 has 14 residues. Germline V gives CDR1 SNHLY, CDR2 FYNNEI. J lost 9 bases, V lost 6 bases, and 5 bases had no gene match. CDR3 sequence reads: CASSGLAGDVEQFF. The DNA for the CDR3 is TGTGCCAGCAGCGGACTAGCGGGAGATGTTGAGCAGTTCTTC.

This clone was picked up a small number of times. This chain joins TRBV27 and TRBJ1-2; D call uncertain. The ends were cut back, 2 bases at V and 4 bases at J, with 8 bases in the middle. Germline CDR1 and CDR2: MNHEY and SMNVEV (reference sequence). This CDR3 contains 13 residues. In nucleotides, the CDR3 is TGTGCCAGCAGTTTAAACAGCCTCTATGGCTACACCTTC. Its protein is CASSLNSLYGYTF.

This chain links TRBV6-4 with TRBJ1-3; unclear D gene. CDR1 MRHNA and CDR2 SNTAGT come from the germline V gene. With 2 bases removed from V and 2 bases from J, the gap between germline ends came to 7 bases. The CDR3 sequence is 14 residues long. As DNA, the CDR3 is TGTGCCAGCAGTGACGCGACGGCTGGAAACACCATATATTTT. Translation gives CASSDATAGNTIYF.

This clone has only one observation. The chain joins TRBV28 to TRBJ2-2, with 9 positions matching TRBD1. The trim removed 6 bases at V and 3 bases at J, leaving 8 bases unmatched. This CDR3 comprises 16 residues. Germline CDR1 reads MDHEN; CDR2 reads SYDVKM. CDR3 sequence (DNA): TGTGCCAGCAGGAAACGACAGGGGGGGTACACCGGGGAGCTGTTTTTT. Its translation is CASRKRQGGYTGELFF.

The chain carries TRBV7-2 and TRBJ1-4; 8 bases align to TRBD1. J lost 0 bases, V lost 3 bases, and 6 bases had no gene match. CDR1 and CDR2 (germline): SGHTA, FQGNSA. The CDR3 extends over 17 amino acids. The CDR3, as DNA: TGTGCCAGCAGCTTCCCGGACAGGGATGCAACTAATGAAAAACTGTTTTTT. Its translation is CASSFPDRDATNEKLFF.

The chain links TRBV4-1 to TRBJ1-1; D ambiguous. Trimming shortened V by 1 base and J by 4 bases, and 10 bases separated the two germline ends. CDR1 and CDR2 from the germline V gene are MGHRA and YSYEKL. The CDR3 runs 14 residues. CDR3 DNA: TGCGCCAGCAGCCAAGGTTTTAAGGGCACTGAAGCTTTCTTT. Its protein product is CASSQGFKGTEAFF.

The V call is TRBV7-9, the J call TRBJ1-3; 11 bases agree with TRBD1. The V gene end was trimmed by 6 bases and the J gene end by 2 bases; junction bases not matched to a gene: 6. The germline gives CDR1 SEHNR, CDR2 FQNEAQ (reference sequence). The CDR3 has 16 amino acids. Here the CDR3 DNA reads TGTGCCAGCAGAGAAGGGACAGGGGGAGCTGGAAACACCATATATTTT. Translating it yields CASREGTGGAGNTIYF.

The chain uses TRBV7-9 and TRBJ2-5; TRBD1 matches at 11 bases. Losses at the gene ends were 5 bases for V and 4 bases for J; bases not matched to a gene: 6. Germline V lookup: CDR1 SEHNR, CDR2 FQNEAQ (reference sequence). The CDR3 has 15 amino acids. In nucleotides, the CDR3 is TGTGCCAGCAGCACCTGGACAGGGGGCGTAGAGACCCAGTACTTC. Translated, it gives CASSTWTGGVETQYF.

In this sample, this clone turned up a few times. This chain connects TRBV27 to TRBJ1-1; D is perhaps TRBD1 (6 bases). V shed 3 bases and J shed 7 bases, with 15 bases lying between them. This CDR3 has 14 amino acids. Germline V CDR1 and CDR2: MNHEY, SMNVEV (reference sequence). CDR3 region: CASSFGRGFDEAFF. In DNA form, the CDR3 reads TGTGCCAGCAGTTTCGGCAGGGGATTCGATGAAGCTTTCTTT.

The chain carries TRBV7-6 and TRBJ2-7; D possibly corresponds to TRBD1 (6 bases). The CDR3 consists of 16 residues. Trimming shortened V by 4 bases and J by 0 bases, and 16 bases separated the two germline ends. Germline CDR1 and CDR2: SGHVS and FNYEAQ. This CDR3 is CASSSRLRGSSYEQYF. The CDR3 DNA is TGTGCCAGCAGCTCCCGACTCAGGGGAAGCTCCTACGAGCAGTACTTC. The full variable domain, completed using reference TRBV7-6 and TRBJ2-7, is GAGVSQSPRYKVTKRGQDVALRCDPISGHVSLYWYRQALGQGPEFLTYFNYEAQQDKSGLPNDRFSAERPEGSISTLTIQRTEQRDSAMYRCASSSRLRGSSYEQYFGPGTRLTVT.

This sequence joins TRBV5-6 and TRBJ2-7; D is perhaps TRBD1 (5 bases). V shed 4 bases and J shed 4 bases, with 15 bases lying between them. Germline lookup yields CDR1 SGHDT and CDR2 YYEEEE. This CDR3 spans 14 amino acids. CDR3 DNA: TGTGCCAGCAGCCCTTCCGACAGATTTTACGAGCAGTACTTC. Translated: CASSPSDRFYEQYF. Full variable domain (missing parts from reference TRBV5-6 and TRBJ2-7): DAGVTQSPTHLIKTRGQQVTLRCSPKSGHDTVSWYQQALGQGPQFIFQYYEEEERQRGNFPDRFSGHQFPNYSSELNVNALLLGDSALYLCASSPSDRFYEQYFGPGTRLTVT.

V is TRBV7-2 and J is TRBJ2-1; a possible D gene is TRBD2 (7 bases). Trimming took 1 base from V and 6 from J, leaving 13 bases between them. Germline-derived CDR1 and CDR2 are SGHTA and FQGNSA. This CDR3 comprises 15 residues. The CDR3 spells CASSLGRGGVNEQFF. In DNA form, the CDR3 reads TGTGCCAGCAGCTTAGGGAGGGGGGGCGTCAATGAGCAGTTCTTC.

V is TRBV7-8 and J is TRBJ2-5; no definite D call. The CDR3 is 13 residues long. Germline V gene lookup returns CDR1 SGHVS and CDR2 FQNEAQ. The V end lost 6 bases, the J end lost 4 bases, and 12 bases lay between the germline ends. CDR3 in amino acids: CASSSDRRETQYF. In nucleotides, the CDR3 is TGTGCCAGCAGTTCGGACCGTAGAGAGACCCAGTACTTC.

The CDR3 loop is CASSLAGYQETQYF. CDR3 nucleotides: TGTGCCAGCAGTTTGGCAGGGTACCAAGAGACCCAGTACTTC. The rearrangement joins TRBV27 to TRBJ2-5, with D maybe TRBD1 (5 bases). Germline V CDR1 and CDR2: MNHEY, SMNVEV (reference sequence). This CDR3 has 14 amino acids. Trimming took 3 bases from V and 0 from J, leaving 8 bases between them.

The chain links TRBV7-6 to TRBJ1-1; D ambiguous. Trimming removed 5 bases at V and 11 bases at J, with 18 bases between. The CDR3 sequence is 13 residues long. Germline V gene sequence: CDR1 SGHVS, CDR2 FNYEAQ. The CDR3 spells CASSPLPNLLAFF. In nucleotides, the CDR3 is TGTGCCAGCAGCCCGCTCCCCAACTTGCTGGCTTTCTTT.

On this clone itself: Since the CDR3 does not end with the conserved phenylalanine or tryptophan, this likely comes from a read error. The DNA is omitted, as the CDR3 cannot be located on it reliably, and the CDR3 follows TCRdb's listing. V gene TRBV2 combines with J gene TRBJ2-4. The CDR3 comprises 10 residues, both ends counted. Germline lookup yields CDR1 SNHLY and CDR2 FYNNEI. The CDR3 region is CASSDYDGKL.

This clone was seen only once. The chain couples TRBV19 to TRBJ1-2; 9 bases agree with TRBD1. The CDR3 has 16 residues. The V gene's germline CDR1 is LNHDA and CDR2 SQIVND (reference sequence). V shed 5 bases and J 8 bases; nucleotides not matched to a gene: 15. Written as DNA, the CDR3 is TGTGCCAGTAGTTTCCTCCCAACAGGGGGCCGTAAGGGCTACACCTTC. Residues: CASSFLPTGGRKGYTF.

The V gene is TRBV2, the J gene TRBJ1-5; D gene uncertain. Trimming cost V 3 bases and J 1 base, with 4 bases left between them. This CDR3 region has 13 residues. Germline V gene sequence: CDR1 SNHLY, CDR2 FYNNEI. CDR3 bases: TGTGCCAGCAGTGAGTTCAGCAATCAGCCCCAGCATTTT. Its protein is CASSEFSNQPQHF. The variable domain in full, completed from reference TRBV2 and TRBJ1-5, reads EPEVTQTPSHQVTQMGQEVILRCVPISNHLYFYWYRQILGQKVEFLVSFYNNEISEKSEIFDDQFSVERPDGSNFTLKIRSTKLEDSAMYFCASSEFSNQPQHFGDGTRLSIL.

J is TRBJ2-7 and V is TRBV6-1, with D unresolved. CDR3 size: 14 residues. V shed 2 bases and J shed 2 bases, with 10 bases lying between them. The germline CDR1 and CDR2 sequences are MNHNS and SASEGT. The CDR3 spells CASSEFGSPYEQYF. The CDR3 DNA sequence: TGTGCCAGCAGTGAATTCGGCAGCCCCTACGAGCAGTACTTC.

The chain couples TRBV6-5 to TRBJ2-7; 9 bases match TRBD1. The V segment lost 4 bases and the J segment 7 bases; nucleotides outside the gene matches: 8. This CDR3 region has 14 residues. CDR1 is MNHEY and CDR2 is SVGAGI in the germline V gene. DNA of the CDR3: TGTGCCAGCAGTTCCGGGACAGGGTCTTGGGAGCAGTACTTC. Translating gives CASSSGTGSWEQYF.

The rearrangement links TRBV5-1 to TRBJ2-7; D gene uncertain. V was clipped by 1 base and J by 3 bases, with 8 bases between them. The CDR3 length is 13 residues. In germline, CDR1 is SGHRS, CDR2 YFSETQ. The CDR3 DNA reads as TGCGCCAGCAGCTTGCTGCTCGGCTACGAGCAGTACTTC. This translates into CASSLLLGYEQYF.

The chain combines TRBV27 with TRBJ1-4, with D maybe TRBD1 (5 bases). CDR1 is MNHEY, CDR2 SMNVEV, per germline (reference sequence). The CDR3 is 18 amino acids. Trimming stripped 1 base from V and 0 bases from J, with 15 bases between. Written as DNA, the CDR3 is TGTGCCAGCAGTTTATTGGGGGTTTGGGAAGCAACTAATGAAAAACTGTTTTTT. It yields the protein CASSLLGVWEATNEKLFF.